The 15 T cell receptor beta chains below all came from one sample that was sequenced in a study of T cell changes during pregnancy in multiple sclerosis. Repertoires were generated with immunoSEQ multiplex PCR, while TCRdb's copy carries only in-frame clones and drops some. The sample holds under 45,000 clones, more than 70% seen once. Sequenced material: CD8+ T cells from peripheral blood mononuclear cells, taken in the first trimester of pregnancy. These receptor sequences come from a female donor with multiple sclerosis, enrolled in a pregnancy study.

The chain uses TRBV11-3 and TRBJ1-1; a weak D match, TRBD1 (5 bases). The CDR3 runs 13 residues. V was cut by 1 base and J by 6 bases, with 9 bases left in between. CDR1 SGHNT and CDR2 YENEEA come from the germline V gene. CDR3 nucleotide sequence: TGTGCCAGCAGCTTAGCCGGGGGGGCTGAAGCTTTCTTT. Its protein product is CASSLAGGAEAFF.

This CDR3 reads CASSSGGTEAFF. Written as DNA, the CDR3 is TGTGCCAGCAGTTCAGGGGGCACTGAAGCTTTCTTT. This rearrangement joins TRBV6-6 to TRBJ1-1; 7 bases are shared with TRBD1. V was pared by 4 bases and J by 4 bases, with 0 bases of the junction left unmatched. CDR3 size: 12 residues. Germline V gives CDR1 MNHNY, CDR2 SVGAGI (reference sequence).

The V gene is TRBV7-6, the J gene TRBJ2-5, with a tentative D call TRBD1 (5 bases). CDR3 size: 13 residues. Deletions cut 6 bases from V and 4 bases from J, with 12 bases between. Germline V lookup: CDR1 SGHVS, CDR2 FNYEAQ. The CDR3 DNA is TGTGCCAGCAGAGGGGCCCTTAGAGAGACCCAGTACTTC. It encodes CASRGALRETQYF.

CDR3 protein: CASSEAVGASSYEQYF. The DNA of the CDR3 is TGTGCCAGCAGTGAAGCCGTGGGGGCAAGCTCCTACGAGCAGTACTTC. The chain combines TRBV6-1 with TRBJ2-7, with a possible D match to TRBD1 (6 bases). Germline lookup yields CDR1 MNHNS and CDR2 SASEGT. This CDR3 spans 16 amino acids. The V end lost 0 bases, the J end lost 0 bases, and 12 bases lay between the germline ends.

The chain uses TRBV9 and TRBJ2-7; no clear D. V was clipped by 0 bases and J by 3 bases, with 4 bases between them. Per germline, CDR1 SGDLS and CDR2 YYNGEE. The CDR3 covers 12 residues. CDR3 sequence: CASSVDSYEQYF. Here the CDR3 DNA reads TGTGCCAGCAGCGTAGACAGCTACGAGCAGTACTTC.

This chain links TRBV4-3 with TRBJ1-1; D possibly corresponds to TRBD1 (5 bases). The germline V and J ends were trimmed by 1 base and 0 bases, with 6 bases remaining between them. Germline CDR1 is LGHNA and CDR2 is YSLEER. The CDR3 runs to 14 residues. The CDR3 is CASSQGGVNTEAFF. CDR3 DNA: TGCGCCAGCAGCCAAGGGGGCGTGAACACTGAAGCTTTCTTT.

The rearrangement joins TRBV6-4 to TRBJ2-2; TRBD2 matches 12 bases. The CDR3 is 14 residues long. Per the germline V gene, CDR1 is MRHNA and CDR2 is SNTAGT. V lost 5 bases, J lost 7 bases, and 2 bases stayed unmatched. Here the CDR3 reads CASSSGLAGGELFF. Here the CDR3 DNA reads TGTGCCAGCAGTTCGGGACTAGCGGGCGGGGAGCTGTTTTTT.

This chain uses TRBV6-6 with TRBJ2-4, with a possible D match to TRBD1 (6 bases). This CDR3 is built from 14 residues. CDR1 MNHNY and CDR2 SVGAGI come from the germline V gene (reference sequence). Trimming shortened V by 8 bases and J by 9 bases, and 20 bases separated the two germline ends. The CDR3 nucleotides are TGTGCCAGCGGCCCGGGCTGGGGGCTTGGCATTCAGTACTTC. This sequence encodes CASGPGWGLGIQYF.

The CDR3 is CASSLAQGPTDTQYF. Written as DNA, the CDR3 is TGTGCCAGCAGCTTAGCACAGGGTCCCACAGATACGCAGTATTTT. V usage is TRBV5-6 and J usage is TRBJ2-3; D is possibly TRBD1 (6 bases). Germline V CDR1 and CDR2: SGHDT, YYEEEE. The ends were cut back, 2 bases at V and 2 bases at J, with 12 bases in the middle. This CDR3 has 15 residues. The full variable domain, with the rest looked up from reference TRBV5-6 and TRBJ2-3, is DAGVTQSPTHLIKTRGQQVTLRCSPKSGHDTVSWYQQALGQGPQFIFQYYEEEERQRGNFPDRFSGHQFPNYSSELNVNALLLGDSALYLCASSLAQGPTDTQYFGPGTRLTVL.

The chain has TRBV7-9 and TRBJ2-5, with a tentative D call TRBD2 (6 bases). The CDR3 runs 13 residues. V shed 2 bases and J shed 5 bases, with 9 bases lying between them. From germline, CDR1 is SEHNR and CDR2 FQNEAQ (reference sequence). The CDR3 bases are TGTGCCAGCAGCTTATCAGGAGGGGAGACCCAGTACTTC. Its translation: CASSLSGGETQYF.

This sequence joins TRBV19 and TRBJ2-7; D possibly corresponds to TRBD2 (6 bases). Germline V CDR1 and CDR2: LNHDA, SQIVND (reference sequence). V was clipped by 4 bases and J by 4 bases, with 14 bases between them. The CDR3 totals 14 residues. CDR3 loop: CASSTRTGEYEQYF. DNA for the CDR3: TGTGCCAGTAGTACTCGGACGGGGGAATACGAGCAGTACTTC.

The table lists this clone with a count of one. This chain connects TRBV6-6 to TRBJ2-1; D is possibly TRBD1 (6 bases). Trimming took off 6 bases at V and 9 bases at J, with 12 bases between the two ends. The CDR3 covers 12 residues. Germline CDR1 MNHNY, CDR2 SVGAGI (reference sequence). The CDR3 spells CASSPLRGEQFF. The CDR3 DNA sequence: TGTGCCAGCAGCCCACTCAGGGGTGAGCAGTTCTTC.

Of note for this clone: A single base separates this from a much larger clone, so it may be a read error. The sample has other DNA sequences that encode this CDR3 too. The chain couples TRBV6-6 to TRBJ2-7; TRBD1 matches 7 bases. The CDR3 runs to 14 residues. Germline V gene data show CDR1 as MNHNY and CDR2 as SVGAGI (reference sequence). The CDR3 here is CASTTDRRYDEQYF. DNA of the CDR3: TGTGCCAGCACCACGGACAGGAGATACGACGAACAGTACTTC.

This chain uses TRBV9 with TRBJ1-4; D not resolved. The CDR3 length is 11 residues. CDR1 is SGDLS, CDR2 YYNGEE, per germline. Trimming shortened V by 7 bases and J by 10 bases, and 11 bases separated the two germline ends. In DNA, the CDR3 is TGTGCCAGCGCTCGAGAGGGAAAACTGTTTTTT. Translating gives CASAREGKLFF.

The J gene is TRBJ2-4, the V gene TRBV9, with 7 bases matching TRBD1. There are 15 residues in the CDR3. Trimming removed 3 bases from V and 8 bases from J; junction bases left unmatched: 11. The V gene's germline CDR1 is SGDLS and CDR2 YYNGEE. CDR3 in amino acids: CASSGGQFVPDIQYF. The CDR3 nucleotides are TGTGCCAGCAGCGGGGGACAGTTTGTCCCGGACATTCAGTACTTC.